This entry concerns a single T cell receptor beta chain. Its matching antigen is unknown. Each CDR3 protein is one row after TCRdb ran MiXCR on the PCR reads. Found here are around 470,000 distinct CDR3 sequences, under 30% of them singletons; the top ten hold approximately 0.76%. This sample stems from a study of molecular identifiers for immune sequencing clone quantification. Findings of the study overall: Highly expanded clone sizes could end up underestimated if a barcode were shared by identical TCR molecules. Whereas naive cells kept under 1% of molecules in clones above 20 RNA copies, such clones held over 97% in effectors.

V gave up 11 bases and J gave up 4 bases; unmatched junction bases: 12. The CDR3 has 14 residues. Input material: naive CD8+ T cells from blood, with Jurkat cell RNA spiked in. Specified subset: FACS-sorted CD8+CD4-CCR7+CD45RA+ naive T cells. The sequence was collected from a human donor in good health. Some libraries in this study had Jurkat cell RNA spiked in. The chain couples TRBV12-3 or TRBV12-4 to TRBJ2-3; 7 bases are shared with TRBD2. CDR3 loop: CAVYPGGPADTQYF. DNA for the CDR3: TGTGCCGTCTATCCGGGAGGACCCGCAGATACGCAGTATTTT.